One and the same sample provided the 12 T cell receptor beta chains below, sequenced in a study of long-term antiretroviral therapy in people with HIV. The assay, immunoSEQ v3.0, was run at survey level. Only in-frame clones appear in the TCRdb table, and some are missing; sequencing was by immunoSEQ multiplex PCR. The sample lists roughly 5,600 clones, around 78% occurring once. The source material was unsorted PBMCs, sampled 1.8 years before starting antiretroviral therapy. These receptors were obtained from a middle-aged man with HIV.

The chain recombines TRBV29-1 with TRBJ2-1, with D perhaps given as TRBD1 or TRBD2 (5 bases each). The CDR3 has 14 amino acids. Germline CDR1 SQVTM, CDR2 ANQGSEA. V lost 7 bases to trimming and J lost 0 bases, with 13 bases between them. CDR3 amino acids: CSAIRENSYNEQFF. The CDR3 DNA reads TGCAGCGCGATCAGGGAGAACTCCTACAATGAGCAGTTCTTC.

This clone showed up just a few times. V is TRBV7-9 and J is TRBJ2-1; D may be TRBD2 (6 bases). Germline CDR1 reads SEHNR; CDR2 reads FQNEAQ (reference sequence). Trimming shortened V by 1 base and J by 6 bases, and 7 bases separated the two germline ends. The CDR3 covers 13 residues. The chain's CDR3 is CASSLGRVNEQFF. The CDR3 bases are TGTGCCAGCAGCTTAGGGAGGGTCAATGAGCAGTTCTTC. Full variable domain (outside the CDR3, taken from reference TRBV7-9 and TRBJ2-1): DTGVSQNPRHKITKRGQNVTFRCDPISEHNRLYWYRQTLGQGPEFLTYFQNEAQLEKSRLLSDRFSAERPKGSFSTLEIQRTEQGDSAMYLCASSLGRVNEQFFGPGTRLTVL.

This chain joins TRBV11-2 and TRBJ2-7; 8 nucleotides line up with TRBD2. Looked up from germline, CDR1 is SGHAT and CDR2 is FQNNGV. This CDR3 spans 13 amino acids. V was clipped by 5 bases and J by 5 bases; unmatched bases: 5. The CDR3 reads CASSPGLANEQYF. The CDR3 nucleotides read TGTGCCAGCAGCCCAGGACTAGCCAACGAGCAGTACTTC.

CDR3 nucleotide sequence: TGTGCCAGCAGAGGGGTCGGATACACAGATACGCAGTATTTT. This codes for CASRGVGYTDTQYF. The gene calls are TRBV25-1 and TRBJ2-3; D may be TRBD1 (5 bases). There are 14 residues in the CDR3. Germline CDR1 MGHDK, CDR2 SYGVNS. Trimming pared 6 bases from V and 2 bases from J, leaving 12 bases between.

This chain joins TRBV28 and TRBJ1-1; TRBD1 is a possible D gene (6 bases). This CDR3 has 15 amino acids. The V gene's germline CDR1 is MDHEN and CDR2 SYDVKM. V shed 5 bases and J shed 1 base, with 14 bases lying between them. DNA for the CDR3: TGTGCCAGCAGTCCAAGGGGGTCAGGGAACACTGAAGCTTTCTTT. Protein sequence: CASSPRGSGNTEAFF.

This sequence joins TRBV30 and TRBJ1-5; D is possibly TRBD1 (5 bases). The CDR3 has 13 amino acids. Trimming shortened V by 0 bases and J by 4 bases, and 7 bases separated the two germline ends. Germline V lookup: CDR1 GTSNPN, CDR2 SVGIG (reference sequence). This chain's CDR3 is CAWSVEGNQPQHF. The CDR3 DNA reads TGTGCCTGGAGTGTAGAGGGGAATCAGCCCCAGCATTTT.

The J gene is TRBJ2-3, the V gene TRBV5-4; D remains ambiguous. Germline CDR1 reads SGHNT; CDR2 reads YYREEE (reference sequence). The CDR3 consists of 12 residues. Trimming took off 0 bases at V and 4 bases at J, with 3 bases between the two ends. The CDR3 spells CASSLGSDTQYF. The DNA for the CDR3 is TGTGCCAGCAGCTTGGGATCAGATACGCAGTATTTT.

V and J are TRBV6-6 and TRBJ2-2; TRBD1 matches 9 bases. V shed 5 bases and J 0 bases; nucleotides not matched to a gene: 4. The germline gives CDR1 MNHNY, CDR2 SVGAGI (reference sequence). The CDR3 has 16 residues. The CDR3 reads CASSGRDRANTGELFF. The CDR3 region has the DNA TGTGCCAGCAGTGGCCGGGACAGGGCGAACACCGGGGAGCTGTTTTTT.

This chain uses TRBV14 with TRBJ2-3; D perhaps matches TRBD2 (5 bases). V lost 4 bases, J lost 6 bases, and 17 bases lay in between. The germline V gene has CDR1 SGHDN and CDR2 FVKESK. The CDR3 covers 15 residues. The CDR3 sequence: CASSRWLARGDTQYF. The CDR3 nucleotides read TGTGCCAGCAGCCGGTGGTTAGCGAGAGGGGATACGCAGTATTTT.

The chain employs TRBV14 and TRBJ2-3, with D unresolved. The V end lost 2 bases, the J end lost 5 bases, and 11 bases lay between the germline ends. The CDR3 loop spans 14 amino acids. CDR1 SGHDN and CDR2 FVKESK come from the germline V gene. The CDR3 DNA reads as TGTGCCAGCAGCCAATGGACCCTACGAGATACGCAGTATTTT. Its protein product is CASSQWTLRDTQYF.

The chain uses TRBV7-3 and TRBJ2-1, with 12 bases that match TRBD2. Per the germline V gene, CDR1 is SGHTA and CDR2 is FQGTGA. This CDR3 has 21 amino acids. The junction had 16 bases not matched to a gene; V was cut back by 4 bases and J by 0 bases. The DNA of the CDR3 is TGTGCCAGCAGCTCCCTCCCAAGACTAGCGGGAGTCGGTGACTCCTACAATGAGCAGTTCTTC. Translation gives CASSSLPRLAGVGDSYNEQFF.

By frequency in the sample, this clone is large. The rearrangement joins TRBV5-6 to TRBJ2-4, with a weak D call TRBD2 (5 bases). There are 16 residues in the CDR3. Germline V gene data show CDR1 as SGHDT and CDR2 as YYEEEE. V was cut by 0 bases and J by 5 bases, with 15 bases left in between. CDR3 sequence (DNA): TGTGCCAGCAGCTTGGGTCTGGGGAGATGGCAAAACATTCAGTACTTC. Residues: CASSLGLGRWQNIQYF.